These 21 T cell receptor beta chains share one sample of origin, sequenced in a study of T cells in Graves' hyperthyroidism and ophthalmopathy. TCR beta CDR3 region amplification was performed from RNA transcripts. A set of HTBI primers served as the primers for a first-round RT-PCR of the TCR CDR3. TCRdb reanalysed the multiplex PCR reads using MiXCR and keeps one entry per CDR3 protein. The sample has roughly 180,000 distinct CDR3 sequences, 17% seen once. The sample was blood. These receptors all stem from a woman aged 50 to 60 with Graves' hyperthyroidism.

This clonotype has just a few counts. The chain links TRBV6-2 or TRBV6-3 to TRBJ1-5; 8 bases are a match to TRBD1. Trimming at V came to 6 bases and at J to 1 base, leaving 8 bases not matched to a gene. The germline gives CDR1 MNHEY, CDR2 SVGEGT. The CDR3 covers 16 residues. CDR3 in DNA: TGTGCCAGCAGCAGTTGGCGGACAGGGAGCAATCAGCCCCAGCATTTT. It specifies CASSSWRTGSNQPQHF.

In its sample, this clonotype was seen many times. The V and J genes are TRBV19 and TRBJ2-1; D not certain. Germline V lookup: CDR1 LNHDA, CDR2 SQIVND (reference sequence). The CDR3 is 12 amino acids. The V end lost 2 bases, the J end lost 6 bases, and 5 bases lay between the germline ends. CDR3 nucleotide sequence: TGTGCCAGTAGTATAACAGTCAATGAGCAGTTCTTC. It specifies CASSITVNEQFF.

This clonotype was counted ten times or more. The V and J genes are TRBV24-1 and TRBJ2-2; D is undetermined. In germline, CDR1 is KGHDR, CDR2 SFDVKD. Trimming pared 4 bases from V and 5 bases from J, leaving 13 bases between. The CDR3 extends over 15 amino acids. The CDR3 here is CATSDPPTSTGELFF. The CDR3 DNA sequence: TGTGCCACCAGTGACCCCCCGACTTCGACCGGGGAGCTGTTTTTT.

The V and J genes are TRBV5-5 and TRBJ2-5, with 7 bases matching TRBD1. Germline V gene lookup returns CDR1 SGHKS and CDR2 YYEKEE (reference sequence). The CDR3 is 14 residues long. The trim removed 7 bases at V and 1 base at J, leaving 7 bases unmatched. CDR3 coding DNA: TGTGCCAGCCCTCCGACAGGGACCCAAGAGACCCAGTACTTC. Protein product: CASPPTGTQETQYF.

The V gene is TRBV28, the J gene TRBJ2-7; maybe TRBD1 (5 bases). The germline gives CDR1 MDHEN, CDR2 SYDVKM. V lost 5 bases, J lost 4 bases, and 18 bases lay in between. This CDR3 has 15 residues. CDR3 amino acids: CASSPTPPTVYEQYF. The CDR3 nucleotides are TGTGCCAGCAGTCCAACCCCGCCGACAGTTTACGAGCAGTACTTC.

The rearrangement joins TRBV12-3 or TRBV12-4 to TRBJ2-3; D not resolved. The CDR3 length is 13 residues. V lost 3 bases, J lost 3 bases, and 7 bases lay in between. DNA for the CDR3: TGTGCCAGCAGTTTTTGGTCGACAGATACGCAGTATTTT. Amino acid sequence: CASSFWSTDTQYF.

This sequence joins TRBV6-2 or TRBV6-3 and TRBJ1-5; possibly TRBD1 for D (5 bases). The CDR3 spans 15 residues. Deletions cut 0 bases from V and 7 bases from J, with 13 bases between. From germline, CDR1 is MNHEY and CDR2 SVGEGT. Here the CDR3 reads CASSYSNGAGQPQHF. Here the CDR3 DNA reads TGTGCCAGCAGTTACTCGAACGGGGCCGGACAGCCCCAGCATTTT.

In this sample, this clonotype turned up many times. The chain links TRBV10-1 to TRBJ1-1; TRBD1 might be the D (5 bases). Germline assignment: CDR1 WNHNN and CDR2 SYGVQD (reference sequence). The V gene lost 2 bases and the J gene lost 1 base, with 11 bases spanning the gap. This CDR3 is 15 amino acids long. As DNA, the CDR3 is TGCGCCAGCAGTGAGGAGGGGATTCCGAACACTGAAGCTTTCTTT. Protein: CASSEEGIPNTEAFF.

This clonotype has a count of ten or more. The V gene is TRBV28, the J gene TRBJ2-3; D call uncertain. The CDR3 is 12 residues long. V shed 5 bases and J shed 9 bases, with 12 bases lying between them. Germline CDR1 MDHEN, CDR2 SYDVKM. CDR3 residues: CASSTGPRTQYF. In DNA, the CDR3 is TGTGCCAGCAGTACTGGACCGCGGACGCAGTATTTT.

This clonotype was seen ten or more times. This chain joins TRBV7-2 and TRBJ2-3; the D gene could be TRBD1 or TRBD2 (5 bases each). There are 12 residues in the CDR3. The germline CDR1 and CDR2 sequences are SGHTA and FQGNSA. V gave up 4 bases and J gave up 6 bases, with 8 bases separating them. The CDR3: CASSSGRDTQYF. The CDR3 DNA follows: TGTGCCAGCAGCTCGGGACGGGATACGCAGTATTTT.

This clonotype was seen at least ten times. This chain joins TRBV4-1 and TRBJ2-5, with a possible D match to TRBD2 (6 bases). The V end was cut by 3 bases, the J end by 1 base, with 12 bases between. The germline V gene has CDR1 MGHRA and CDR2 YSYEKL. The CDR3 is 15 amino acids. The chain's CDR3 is CASSHPRLVQETQYF. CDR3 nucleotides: TGCGCCAGCAGCCATCCCAGACTAGTCCAAGAGACCCAGTACTTC.

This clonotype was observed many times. The CDR3: CASSFDRGNSPLHF. The DNA for the CDR3 is TGTGCCAGCAGTTTTGACAGGGGTAACTCACCCCTCCACTTT. V usage is TRBV27 and J usage is TRBJ1-6; 8 bases match TRBD1. V lost 3 bases to trimming and J lost 10 bases; unmatched junction nucleotides: 5. Looked up from germline, CDR1 is MNHEY and CDR2 is SMNVEV (reference sequence). The CDR3 is 14 residues long.

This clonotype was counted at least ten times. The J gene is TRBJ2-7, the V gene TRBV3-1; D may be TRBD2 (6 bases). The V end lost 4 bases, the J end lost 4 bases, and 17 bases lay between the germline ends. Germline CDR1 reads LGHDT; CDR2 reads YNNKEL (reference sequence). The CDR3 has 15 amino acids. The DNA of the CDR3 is TGTGCCAGCAGCCTACTCTCTGGGGGGAATTACGAGCAGTACTTC. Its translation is CASSLLSGGNYEQYF.

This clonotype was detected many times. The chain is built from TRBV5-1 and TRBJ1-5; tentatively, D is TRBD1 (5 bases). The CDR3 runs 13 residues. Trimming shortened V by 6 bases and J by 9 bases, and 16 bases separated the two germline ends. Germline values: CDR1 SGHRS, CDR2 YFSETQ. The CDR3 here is CASKRDPTSPQHF. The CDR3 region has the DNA TGCGCCAGCAAGCGGGACCCCACATCGCCCCAGCATTTT.

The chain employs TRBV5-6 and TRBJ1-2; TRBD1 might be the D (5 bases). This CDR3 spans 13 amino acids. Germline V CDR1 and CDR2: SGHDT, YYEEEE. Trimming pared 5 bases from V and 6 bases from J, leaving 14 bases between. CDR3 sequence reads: CASRPGTENGYTF. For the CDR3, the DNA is TGTGCCAGCAGGCCCGGGACGGAGAATGGCTACACCTTC.

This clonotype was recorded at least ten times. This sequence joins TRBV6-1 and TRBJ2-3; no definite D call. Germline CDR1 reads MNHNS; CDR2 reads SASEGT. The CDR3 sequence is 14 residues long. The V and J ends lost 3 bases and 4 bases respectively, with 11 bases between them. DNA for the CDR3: TGTGCCAGCAGTGACGTGGGCGCAGCAGATACGCAGTATTTT. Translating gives CASSDVGAADTQYF.

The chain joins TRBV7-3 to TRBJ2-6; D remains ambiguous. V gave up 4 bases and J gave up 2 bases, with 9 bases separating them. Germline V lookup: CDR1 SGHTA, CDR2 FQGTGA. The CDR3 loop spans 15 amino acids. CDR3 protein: CASSYPLTGANVLTF. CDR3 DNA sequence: TGTGCCAGCAGCTACCCCCTTACTGGGGCCAACGTCCTGACTTTC.

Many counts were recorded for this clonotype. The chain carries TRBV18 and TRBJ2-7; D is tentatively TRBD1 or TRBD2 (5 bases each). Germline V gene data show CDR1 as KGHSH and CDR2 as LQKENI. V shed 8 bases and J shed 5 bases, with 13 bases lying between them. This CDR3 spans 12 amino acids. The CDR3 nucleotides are TGTGCCAGCACCCCAAGAGGGGACGAGCAGTACTTC. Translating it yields CASTPRGDEQYF.

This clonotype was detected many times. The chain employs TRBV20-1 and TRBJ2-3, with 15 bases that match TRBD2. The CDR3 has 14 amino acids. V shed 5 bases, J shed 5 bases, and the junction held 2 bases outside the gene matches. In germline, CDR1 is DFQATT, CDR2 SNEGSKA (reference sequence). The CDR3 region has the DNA TGCAGTGCTGGGACTAGCGGGAGGATAGATACGCAGTATTTT. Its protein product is CSAGTSGRIDTQYF.

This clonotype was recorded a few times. DNA of the CDR3: TGTGCCAGCAGCTTAACAGGGTTAAATTCACCCCTCCACTTT. Translated: CASSLTGLNSPLHF. The rearrangement joins TRBV7-3 to TRBJ1-6; D is unclear. This CDR3 spans 14 amino acids. V lost 0 bases and J lost 7, with 7 bases in between. Germline V gives CDR1 SGHTA, CDR2 FQGTGA. Full variable domain (missing parts from reference TRBV7-3 and TRBJ1-6): GAGVSQTPSNKVTEKGKYVELRCDPISGHTALYWYRQSLGQGPEFLIYFQGTGAADDSGLPNDRFFAVRPEGSVSTLKIQRTERGDSAVYLCASSLTGLNSPLHFGNGTRLTVT.

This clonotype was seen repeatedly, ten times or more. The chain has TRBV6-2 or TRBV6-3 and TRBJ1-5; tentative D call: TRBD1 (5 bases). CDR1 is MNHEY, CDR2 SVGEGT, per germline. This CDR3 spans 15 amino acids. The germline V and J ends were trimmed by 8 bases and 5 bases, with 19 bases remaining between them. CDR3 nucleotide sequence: TGTGCCAGCCGGAGGGGCAGGGTAAGTGATCAGCCCCAGCATTTT. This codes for CASRRGRVSDQPQHF.